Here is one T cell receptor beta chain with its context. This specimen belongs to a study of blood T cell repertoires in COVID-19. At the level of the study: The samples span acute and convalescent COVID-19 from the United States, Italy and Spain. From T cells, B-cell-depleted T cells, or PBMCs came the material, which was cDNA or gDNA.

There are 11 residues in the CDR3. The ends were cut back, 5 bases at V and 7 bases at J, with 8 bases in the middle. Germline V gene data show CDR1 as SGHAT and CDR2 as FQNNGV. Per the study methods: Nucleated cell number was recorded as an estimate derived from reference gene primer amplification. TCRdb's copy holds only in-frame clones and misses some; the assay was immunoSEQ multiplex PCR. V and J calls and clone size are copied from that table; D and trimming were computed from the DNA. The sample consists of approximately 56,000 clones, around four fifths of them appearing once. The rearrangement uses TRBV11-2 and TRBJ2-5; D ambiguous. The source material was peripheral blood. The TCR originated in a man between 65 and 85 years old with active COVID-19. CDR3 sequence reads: CASSLSGTQYF. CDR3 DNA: TGTGCCAGCAGCCTTTCGGGGACCCAGTACTTC.